This T cell receptor (beta chain) was profiled in a study of T cell repertoires in cytomegalovirus infection. The CDR3 is 16 residues long. The junction had 6 bases not matched to a gene; V was cut back by 1 base and J by 2 bases. The germline V gene has CDR1 SGHRS and CDR2 YFSETQ. This clonotype was seen only a few times. TCRdb redid the calling of the reads with MiXCR, one entry per CDR3 protein. The profile shows about 360,000 distinct CDR3 sequences, around 18% of them singletons. V gene TRBV5-1 combines with J gene TRBJ2-3; TRBD2 agrees at 8 bases. Sequenced sample: PBMCs. The sequence came from a human donor in good health (CMV status not recorded). Some clones in this sample may be carry-over from other donors' samples. This chain's CDR3 is CASSLFGLATTDTQYF. CDR3 nucleotide sequence: TGCGCCAGCAGCTTGTTCGGACTAGCAACCACAGATACGCAGTATTTT.